The T cell receptor (beta chain) under discussion was sequenced for a study of blood T cells in healthy people across ages. Together with a sample-barcoded 5' primer, a J-beta primer mix was included in a second PCR lasting about 7 to 11 cycles. A 12-random-nucleotide template-switch adaptor tagged each cDNA molecule. Each CDR3 protein is one row after TCRdb ran MiXCR on the 5' RACE reads. The repertoire includes about 500,000 distinct CDR3 sequences, more than 20% of them detected once, and around 10% sits in the top ten. This clonotype was observed a handful of times. The antigen is undetermined. Whole-study findings and limits: Donor CMV status, an unknown factor, possibly confounded changes in expanded clonotypes.

The CDR3 is made up of 20 amino acids. J gave up 2 bases and V 1 base, and 19 bases lay outside the gene matches. The germline V gene encodes CDR1 SGHRS and CDR2 YFSETQ. These data were also filed under a second study, of T cells of mothers and their children. That paper notes: In cDNA synthesis, all of the extracted RNA was used at roughly 1.5 ug per 15 ul.

The J gene is TRBJ2-3, the V gene TRBV5-1; 7 bases fit TRBD1. Sequences were obtained from blood. The origin of this receptor is a boy under 18 in good health. The CDR3 reads CASSLPIRLTDDRATDTQYF. CDR3 coding DNA: TGCGCCAGCAGCTTGCCTATAAGACTCACCGACGACAGGGCCACAGATACGCAGTATTTT.